This TCR beta chain was documented in a study of regulatory T cells in long-lasting Graves disease. This clonotype turned up a few times. Time point described: persistent/refractory GD, antithyroid drugs over 5 years with positive TRAb. Following extraction of RNA from PBMCs, that RNA was used to make the TCR library. The peripheral blood volume drawn was roughly 9.9 milliliters, and it was collected into EDTA tubes. CDR3 length: 13 amino acids. Germline V gene lookup returns CDR1 SGDLS and CDR2 YYNGEE. V gave up 0 bases and J gave up 7 bases; unmatched junction bases: 4. The authors built TCR beta libraries using iRepertoire HTBI primers and Arm-PCR of CDR3 regions. Authors' processing steps: Among the samples, 60 or so TRBV and some 15 TRBJ segments were identified. One entry per CDR3 protein, called by TCRdb with MiXCR from the multiplex PCR reads. These V and J calls rely on TCRdb rather than the paper's analysis. In the table there are 650,000 to 700,000 distinct CDR3 sequences, around 32% of which are singletons.

The source was peripheral blood mononuclear cells (PBMCs), collected when the disease was refractory, from a patient treated with antithyroid drugs. V gene TRBV9 combines with J gene TRBJ2-7; 7 bases map to TRBD1. This TCR came from a female donor with Graves disease. CDR3 in DNA: TGTGCCAGCAGCGTAGTGGGCAGGGGGGAGCAGTACTTC. Its protein product is CASSVVGRGEQYF.